These 15 T cell receptor beta chains were all obtained from the same sample, sequenced in a study of monozygotic twins with inflammatory bowel disease. Each CDR3 protein gets one entry in TCRdb, which reprocessed the 5' RACE reads and gives no DNA. In all, the sample yields over 200,000 distinct CDR3 sequences. Sequenced: blood. These receptors originate from a human donor with ulcerative colitis or Crohn's disease, or a healthy co-twin of an affected twin (not recorded which).

This chain uses TRBV2 with TRBJ1-1; TCRdb proposes TRBD1, but this gene call is untestable without DNA. Germline CDR1 SNHLY, CDR2 FYNNEI. The length of the CDR3 is 13 residues. The CDR3 loop reads CASTGVAGTEAFF. The complete variable domain, with remaining parts taken from reference TRBV2 and TRBJ1-1, reads EPEVTQTPSHQVTQMGQEVILRCVPISNHLYFYWYRQILGQKVEFLVSFYNNEISEKSEIFDDQFSVERPDGSNFTLKIRSTKLEDSAMYFCASTGVAGTEAFFGQGTRLTVV.

The gene calls are TRBV12-3 or TRBV12-4 and TRBJ1-4; TCRdb names TRBD1, which stays unverified in the absence of DNA. The CDR3 is 18 residues long. CDR3 protein: CASSPSPGHSATNEKLFF.

The chain carries TRBV7-9 and TRBJ2-5; TCRdb calls TRBD2, which cannot be checked without DNA. From germline, CDR1 is SEHNR and CDR2 FQNEAQ (reference sequence). The CDR3 extends over 15 amino acids. The chain's CDR3 is CASSSTGTYKETQYF.

V is TRBV18 and J is TRBJ1-1. The germline gives CDR1 KGHSH, CDR2 LQKENI. The CDR3 is 13 residues long. The CDR3 here is CASSPPGSAEAFF.

The chain recombines TRBV3-1 with TRBJ2-3; TCRdb gives TRBD1 as the D gene, but with no DNA this cannot be confirmed. Germline CDR1 and CDR2: LGHDT and YNNKEL (reference sequence). The CDR3 is 18 residues long. CDR3 sequence reads: CASSQDSATGFGQDTQYF.

The chain joins TRBV19 to TRBJ2-1. Per germline, CDR1 LNHDA and CDR2 SQIVND (reference sequence). This CDR3 contains 14 residues. CDR3 region: CASSILRQNNEQFF.

The chain employs TRBV12-3 or TRBV12-4 and TRBJ1-2. CDR3 length: 13 amino acids. The CDR3 region is CASSLIGGNGYTF.

V usage is TRBV10-3 and J usage is TRBJ1-2; TCRdb returns TRBD1, unconfirmable since there is no DNA. CDR1 is ENHRY, CDR2 SYGVKD, per germline. The CDR3 has 14 residues. This chain's CDR3 is CAISDPDRNYGYTF.

The chain joins TRBV15 to TRBJ1-6; TCRdb gives TRBD1 as the D gene, but with no DNA this cannot be confirmed. The CDR3 spans 14 residues. Germline V CDR1 and CDR2: LNHNV, YYDKDF (reference sequence). CDR3 region: CATSRGQGYSPLHF.

This chain links TRBV5-5 with TRBJ2-1; the D call of TRBD1 rests on TCRdb alone, since no DNA is present to check it. This CDR3 has 13 amino acids. CDR1 is SGHKS, CDR2 YYEKEE, per germline (reference sequence). CDR3 residues: CASSSYRGGEQFF.

The rearrangement links TRBV4-1 to TRBJ2-1; no DNA is available, so the TRBD1 call from TCRdb remains unchecked. The CDR3 is made up of 17 amino acids. Germline CDR1 is MGHRA and CDR2 is YSYEKL. The CDR3 loop is CASSQFLVGRTDDEQFF.

The chain employs TRBV29-1 and TRBJ2-7; TCRdb's assignment of TRBD2 cannot be checked, as there is no DNA. CDR3 length: 16 amino acids. Germline assignment: CDR1 SQVTM and CDR2 ANQGSEA. The CDR3 sequence is CSVELGGAGFTYEQYF.

V and J are TRBV5-1 and TRBJ2-5; checking the TCRdb D call of TRBD1 is not possible without DNA. Germline V lookup: CDR1 SGHRS, CDR2 YFSETQ. The CDR3 contains 15 residues. This chain's CDR3 is CASSKRDSTGETQYF.

The chain is built from TRBV10-3 and TRBJ2-7; there is no DNA to check the TCRdb D call of TRBD1. CDR1 and CDR2 from the germline V gene are ENHRY and SYGVKD. The CDR3 covers 15 residues. This CDR3 reads CAISGTQGISYEQYF.

The chain uses TRBV12-3 or TRBV12-4 and TRBJ2-7; with no DNA, the TCRdb D assignment of TRBD1 cannot be verified. The CDR3 covers 13 residues. CDR3: CASSSGRIYEQYF.